What follows describes a single TCR beta chain. Its antigen remains unidentified. This entry is derived from a study of graft-versus-host responses after intestinal transplantation. Data came from immunoSEQ multiplex PCR; TCRdb stores just in-frame clones and leaves some out. Among about 130,000 clones listed, 80% to 95% were seen once. Study-wide points: Graft-donor T cell macrochimerism coincided with high graft-versus-host to host-versus-graft clonal ratios in allografts. Peak GvH clone levels in circulation were associated with early post-transplant HvG declines. GvH clones occurred in recipient marrow; some first appeared in ileum or blood.

This sample comprised unstimulated CD4+ T cells sorted from spleen or lymph node cells, obtained before intestinal transplant. This sequence originates from a human donor who received an intestinal transplant.

The CDR3 DNA follows: TGTGCCAGCAGGAGCGGAGCGGGAGATGTAAACGAGCAGTACTTC. This gives the protein CASRSGAGDVNEQYF. This chain links TRBV2 with TRBJ2-7; 8 bases map to TRBD2. CDR1 and CDR2 (germline): SNHLY, FYNNEI. This CDR3 comprises 15 residues. The V segment lost 6 bases and the J segment 5 bases; nucleotides outside the gene matches: 12.